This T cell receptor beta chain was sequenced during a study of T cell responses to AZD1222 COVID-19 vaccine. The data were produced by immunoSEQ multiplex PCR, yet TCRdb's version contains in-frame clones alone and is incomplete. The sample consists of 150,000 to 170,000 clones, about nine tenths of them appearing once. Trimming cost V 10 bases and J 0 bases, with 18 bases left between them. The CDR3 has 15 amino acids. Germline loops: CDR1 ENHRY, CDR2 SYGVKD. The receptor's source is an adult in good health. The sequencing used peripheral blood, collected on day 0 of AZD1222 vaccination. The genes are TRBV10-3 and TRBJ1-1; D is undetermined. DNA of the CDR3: TGTGCCACCCAGAAGAGTGGGGTTTTGAACACTGAAGCTTTCTTT. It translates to CATQKSGVLNTEAFF.